This entry lists 24 T cell receptor beta chains sequenced from one sample in a study of T cell repertoires in cytomegalovirus infection. Each CDR3 protein is one row after TCRdb ran MiXCR on the reads. Of 200,000 to 300,000 distinct CDR3 sequences in the sample, about 5.9% were seen once. Sequenced material: PBMCs. The receptor set was obtained from a human donor in good health (CMV status not recorded). Some clones in this sample may be carry-over from other donors' samples.

This clonotype was found many times. This chain uses TRBV4-3 with TRBJ2-1; possibly TRBD2 for D (6 bases). The CDR3 contains 15 residues. Germline assignment: CDR1 LGHNA and CDR2 YSLEER. V was pared by 4 bases and J by 6 bases, with 16 bases between. CDR3 protein: CASSLFGTQGNEQFF. CDR3 sequence (DNA): TGCGCCAGCAGCCTTTTCGGGACTCAGGGCAATGAGCAGTTCTTC.

In its sample, this clonotype was seen many times. The chain is built from TRBV7-2 and TRBJ1-4, with 8 bases aligning to TRBD1. Trimming at V came to 5 bases and at J to 2 bases, leaving 4 bases not matched to a gene. The CDR3 loop spans 15 amino acids. Germline V gives CDR1 SGHTA, CDR2 FQGNSA. The CDR3: CASSIWTGTNEKLFF. The CDR3 DNA is TGTGCCAGCAGCATCTGGACAGGGACTAATGAAAAACTGTTTTTT. The entire variable domain, with the rest obtained from reference TRBV7-2 and TRBJ1-4, is as follows: GAGVSQSPSNKVTEKGKDVELRCDPISGHTALYWYRQSLGQGLEFLIYFQGNSAPDKSGLPSDRFSAERTGGSVSTLTIQRTQQEDSAVYLCASSIWTGTNEKLFFGSGTQLSVL.

This clonotype was seen at least ten times. This sequence joins TRBV7-2 and TRBJ1-2; possibly TRBD1 for D (5 bases). V lost 5 bases to trimming and J lost 4 bases, with 11 bases between them. This CDR3 is built from 13 residues. Germline values: CDR1 SGHTA, CDR2 FQGNSA. In DNA, the CDR3 is TGTGCCAGCAGCCCGGGACTGTTCTATGGCTACACCTTC. Translation gives CASSPGLFYGYTF.

This clonotype was recorded many times. DNA of the CDR3: TGTGCCAGCAGTTCACAAGACGTTTACCAAGAGACCCAGTACTTC. Its translation is CASSSQDVYQETQYF. The rearrangement joins TRBV27 to TRBJ2-5; the D is unclear. V was shortened by 4 bases and J by 0 bases, with 12 bases between the two germline ends. This CDR3 has 15 amino acids. Germline V lookup: CDR1 MNHEY, CDR2 SMNVEV (reference sequence).

This clonotype was observed at least ten times. This sequence joins TRBV7-9 and TRBJ2-7; D may be TRBD1 (6 bases). CDR1 and CDR2 (germline): SEHNR, FQNEAQ (reference sequence). Trimming cost V 6 bases and J 0 bases, with 12 bases left between them. The length of the CDR3 is 14 residues. Written as DNA, the CDR3 is TGTGCCAGCAGTTTAAGGACAGACTCCTACGAGCAGTACTTC. Amino acid sequence: CASSLRTDSYEQYF.

This clonotype was detected a few times. This chain joins TRBV20-1 and TRBJ1-4; D is unclear. Trimming shortened V by 6 bases and J by 0 bases, and 8 bases separated the two germline ends. From germline, CDR1 is DFQATT and CDR2 SNEGSKA (reference sequence). CDR3 length: 13 residues. In DNA form, the CDR3 reads TGCAGTGCATTCGGGGCAACTAATGAAAAACTGTTTTTT. Translating it yields CSAFGATNEKLFF.

In this sample, this clonotype turned up many times. J is TRBJ2-5 and V is TRBV20-1; D is undetermined. CDR3 length: 13 residues. Germline lookup yields CDR1 DFQATT and CDR2 SNEGSKA (reference sequence). V shed 8 bases and J shed 3 bases, with 16 bases lying between them. The CDR3 loop reads CSSPPPGEETQYF. The CDR3 DNA follows: TGCAGTTCACCGCCCCCAGGTGAAGAGACCCAGTACTTC.

This clonotype was observed at least ten times. This chain uses TRBV12-3 or TRBV12-4 with TRBJ2-7, with D hard to call. V was pared by 2 bases and J by 3 bases, with 5 bases between. The CDR3 runs to 12 residues. The CDR3 loop reads CASSLKSYEQYF. The CDR3 DNA is TGTGCCAGCAGTTTAAAAAGCTACGAGCAGTACTTC.

This clonotype was detected many times. This sequence joins TRBV29-1 and TRBJ1-1; D is uncertain. The germline CDR1 and CDR2 sequences are SQVTM and ANQGSEA. V dropped 4 bases and J dropped 0 bases, with 0 bases sitting between them. The CDR3 runs 10 residues. CDR3 in DNA: TGCAGCGTTGTGAACACTGAAGCTTTCTTT. This gives the protein CSVVNTEAFF.

Many counts were recorded for this clonotype. The genes are TRBV12-3 or TRBV12-4 and TRBJ1-5, with 8 bases fitting TRBD1. V lost 6 bases and J lost 1; bases outside the gene matches: 11. CDR3 length equals 17 residues. The CDR3 coding sequence is TGTGCCAGCAGATACACAGGGGGACGTGGGAGCAATCAGCCCCAGCATTTT. Translation: CASRYTGGRGSNQPQHF.

This clonotype has a count of ten or more. V is TRBV6-4 and J is TRBJ2-7; D perhaps matches TRBD1 (5 bases). V was shortened by 0 bases and J by 1 base, with 16 bases between the two germline ends. CDR3 length equals 17 residues. Per germline, CDR1 MRHNA and CDR2 SNTAGT. The CDR3 loop is CASSDSINKDKSYEQYF. Here the CDR3 DNA reads TGTGCCAGCAGTGACTCGATAAATAAGGACAAGTCCTACGAGCAGTACTTC.

This clonotype was seen at least ten times. This chain links TRBV7-2 with TRBJ1-2, with a possible D match to TRBD1 (6 bases). V was pared by 5 bases and J by 4 bases, with 14 bases between. The germline gives CDR1 SGHTA, CDR2 FQGNSA. CDR3 length: 14 residues. In DNA, the CDR3 is TGTGCCAGCAGCGGGGGCTCTGAGAGCTATGGCTACACCTTC. Its protein product is CASSGGSESYGYTF.

This clonotype was counted at least ten times. The V and J genes are TRBV7-3 and TRBJ2-3; TRBD2 agrees at 7 bases. The V and J ends lost 5 bases and 5 bases, in that order; junction bases with no gene match: 10. Germline assignment: CDR1 SGHTA and CDR2 FQGTGA. CDR3 size: 15 residues. DNA of the CDR3: TGTGCCAGCAGCGGCGCCGGGAGGACGGGAGATACGCAGTATTTT. It translates to CASSGAGRTGDTQYF.

The CDR3 loop is CASSSGQPDYGYTF. The DNA of the CDR3 is TGCGCCAGCAGCTCGGGACAGCCAGACTATGGCTACACCTTC. This chain connects TRBV5-1 to TRBJ1-2, with 7 nucleotides matching TRBD1. Germline V lookup: CDR1 SGHRS, CDR2 YFSETQ. V lost 3 bases to trimming and J lost 3 bases; unmatched junction nucleotides: 5. The CDR3 is 14 amino acids.

In this sample, this clonotype turned up many times. The V call is TRBV7-9, the J call TRBJ1-1; D unresolved. This CDR3 spans 14 amino acids. V lost 3 bases and J 7 bases, leaving 15 bases between the germline ends. From germline, CDR1 is SEHNR and CDR2 FQNEAQ (reference sequence). CDR3 nucleotide sequence: TGTGCCAGCAGCTTTATTATGAGGGCTGGTGAAGCTTTCTTT. Translated: CASSFIMRAGEAFF.

This clonotype was counted ten times or more. This chain uses TRBV20-1 with TRBJ2-7, with 8 bases lining up with TRBD2. This CDR3 comprises 15 residues. The J segment lost 3 bases and the V segment lost 4 bases, leaving 11 bases of the junction unmatched. Germline values: CDR1 DFQATT, CDR2 SNEGSKA (reference sequence). Written as DNA, the CDR3 is TGCAGTGCTACCATCAGCGGGGGAGTTGACTACGAGCAGTACTTC. Translating gives CSATISGGVDYEQYF.

The table lists this clonotype with a few counts. The J gene is TRBJ1-2, the V gene TRBV20-1; the D gene is possibly TRBD1 (6 bases). The CDR3 length is 15 residues. Germline assignment: CDR1 DFQATT and CDR2 SNEGSKA (reference sequence). V was clipped by 2 bases and J by 0 bases, with 13 bases between them. The CDR3 DNA is TGCAGTGCTAGATATACGGACAGCGCTAACTATGGCTACACCTTC. This encodes CSARYTDSANYGYTF.

This clonotype was recorded many times. The chain has TRBV28 and TRBJ1-4; no clear D. The CDR3 has 13 amino acids. Trimming left V 6 bases short and J 8 bases short, with 13 bases between. Per germline, CDR1 MDHEN and CDR2 SYDVKM. The CDR3 here is CASRALTGEKLFF. The CDR3 bases are TGTGCCAGCAGGGCCTTGACCGGCGAAAAACTGTTTTTT. Together with reference TRBV28 and TRBJ1-4, the CDR3 gives the full variable domain: DVKVTQSSRYLVKRTGEKVFLECVQDMDHENMFWYRQDPGLGLRLIYFSYDVKMKEKGDIPEGYSVSREKKERFSLILESASTNQTSMYLCASRALTGEKLFFGSGTQLSVL.

This clonotype was seen ten or more times. The CDR3: CASSTPRDSRYNEQFF. CDR3 bases: TGTGCCAGCAGCACCCCCCGGGACTCCCGCTACAATGAGCAGTTCTTC. The chain uses TRBV5-4 and TRBJ2-1; a possible D gene is TRBD2 (6 bases). Germline V gives CDR1 SGHNT, CDR2 YYREEE (reference sequence). Trimming removed 4 bases from V and 3 bases from J, with 17 bases in between. The CDR3 spans 16 residues.

This clonotype came up many times. J is TRBJ2-3 and V is TRBV10-3; TRBD2 aligns across 7 bases. The CDR3 is 16 residues long. Germline CDR1 ENHRY, CDR2 SYGVKD. V was pared by 2 bases and J by 2 bases, with 7 bases of the junction left unmatched. CDR3 sequence reads: CAISEKRGHLTDTQYF. CDR3 bases: TGTGCCATCAGTGAGAAGCGGGGCCACCTCACAGATACGCAGTATTTT.

This clonotype was counted between two and nine times. The CDR3 nucleotides read TGCAGCGTTTATGACAGGGAGGGAGATACGCAGTATTTT. Translating gives CSVYDREGDTQYF. The chain carries TRBV29-1 and TRBJ2-3; D may match TRBD1 or TRBD2 (7 bases each). This CDR3 comprises 13 residues. V gave up 5 bases and J gave up 5 bases, with 14 bases separating them. The germline V gene has CDR1 SQVTM and CDR2 ANQGSEA.

This clonotype was recorded at least ten times. The chain links TRBV7-9 to TRBJ1-5; maybe TRBD1 (5 bases). Germline CDR1 reads SEHNR; CDR2 reads FQNEAQ (reference sequence). This CDR3 spans 18 amino acids. The ends were cut back, 2 bases at V and 0 bases at J, with 17 bases in the middle. The CDR3, as DNA: TGTGCCAGCAGCTTATACCAGGGTATACGTCCTAGCAATCAGCCCCAGCATTTT. The encoded protein is CASSLYQGIRPSNQPQHF.

This clonotype was seen ten or more times. This rearrangement joins TRBV19 to TRBJ2-7, with TRBD1 matching over 7 bases. The CDR3 consists of 13 residues. The V gene's germline CDR1 is LNHDA and CDR2 SQIVND (reference sequence). V trimming: 6 bases; J trimming: 1 base; junction bases outside the gene matches: 3. The CDR3 nucleotides are TGTGCCAGTAGCCCGACAGGGTCCTACGAGCAGTACTTC. Residues: CASSPTGSYEQYF.

This chain links TRBV4-2 with TRBJ2-1, with 9 bases identical to TRBD2. CDR3 length: 16 residues. Germline lookup yields CDR1 LGHNA and CDR2 YNFKEQ. Unmatched junction bases numbered 9, after V lost 1 base and J lost 8 bases. CDR3 region: CASSQVLAGVKDEQFF. CDR3 nucleotide sequence: TGTGCCAGCAGCCAAGTATTAGCGGGGGTCAAGGATGAGCAGTTCTTC.